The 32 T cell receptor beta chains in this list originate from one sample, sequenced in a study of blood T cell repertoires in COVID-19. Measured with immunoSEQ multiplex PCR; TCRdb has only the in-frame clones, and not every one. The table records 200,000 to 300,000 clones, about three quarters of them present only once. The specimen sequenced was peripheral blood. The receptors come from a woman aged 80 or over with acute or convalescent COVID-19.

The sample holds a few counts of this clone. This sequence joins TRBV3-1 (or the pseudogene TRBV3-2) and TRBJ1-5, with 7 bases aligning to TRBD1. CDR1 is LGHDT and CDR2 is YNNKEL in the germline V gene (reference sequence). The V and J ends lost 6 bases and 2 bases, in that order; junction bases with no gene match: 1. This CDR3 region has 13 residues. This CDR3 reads CASSGTGNQPQHF. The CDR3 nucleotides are TGTGCCAGCAGTGGGACAGGCAATCAGCCCCAGCATTTT.

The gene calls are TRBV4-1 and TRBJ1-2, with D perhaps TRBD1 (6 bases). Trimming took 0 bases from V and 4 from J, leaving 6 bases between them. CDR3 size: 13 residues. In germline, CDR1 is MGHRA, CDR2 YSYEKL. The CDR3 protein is CASSQEGGYGYTF. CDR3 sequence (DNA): TGCGCCAGCAGCCAAGAAGGGGGCTATGGCTACACCTTC.

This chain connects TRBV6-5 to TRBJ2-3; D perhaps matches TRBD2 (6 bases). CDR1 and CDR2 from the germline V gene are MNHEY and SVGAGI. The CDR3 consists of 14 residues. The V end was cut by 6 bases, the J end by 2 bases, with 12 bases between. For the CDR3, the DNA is TGTGCCAGCAGGAGGGACTTCGACACAGATACGCAGTATTTT. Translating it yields CASRRDFDTDTQYF.

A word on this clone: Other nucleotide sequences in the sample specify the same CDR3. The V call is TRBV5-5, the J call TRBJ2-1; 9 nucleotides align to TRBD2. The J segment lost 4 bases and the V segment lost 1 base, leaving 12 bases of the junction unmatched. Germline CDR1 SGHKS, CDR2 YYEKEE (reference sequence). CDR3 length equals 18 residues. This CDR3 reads CASSLFGGRGGQYNEQFF. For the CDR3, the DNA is TGTGCCAGCAGCTTGTTTGGAGGGCGGGGGGGCCAGTACAATGAGCAGTTCTTC.

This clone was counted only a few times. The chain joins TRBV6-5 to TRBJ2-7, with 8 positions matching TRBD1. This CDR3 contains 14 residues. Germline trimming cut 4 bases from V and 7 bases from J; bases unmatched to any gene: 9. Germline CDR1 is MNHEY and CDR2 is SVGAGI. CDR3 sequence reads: CASSSTRTGREQYF. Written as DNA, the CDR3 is TGTGCCAGCAGTTCCACGCGGACAGGGCGGGAGCAGTACTTC.

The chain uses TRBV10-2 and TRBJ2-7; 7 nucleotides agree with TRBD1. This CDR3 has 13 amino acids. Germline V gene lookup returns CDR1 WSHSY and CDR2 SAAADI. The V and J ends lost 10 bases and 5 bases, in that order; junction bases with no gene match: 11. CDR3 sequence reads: CATKRQGSDEQYF. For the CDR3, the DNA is TGCGCCACCAAACGACAGGGTTCGGACGAGCAGTACTTC.

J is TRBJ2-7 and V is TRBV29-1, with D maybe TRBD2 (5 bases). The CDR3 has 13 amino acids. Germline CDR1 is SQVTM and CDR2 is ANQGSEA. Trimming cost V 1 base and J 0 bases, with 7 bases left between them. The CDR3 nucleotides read TGCAGCGTTGAAGGAGGGAACTCCTACGAGCAGTACTTC. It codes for CSVEGGNSYEQYF.

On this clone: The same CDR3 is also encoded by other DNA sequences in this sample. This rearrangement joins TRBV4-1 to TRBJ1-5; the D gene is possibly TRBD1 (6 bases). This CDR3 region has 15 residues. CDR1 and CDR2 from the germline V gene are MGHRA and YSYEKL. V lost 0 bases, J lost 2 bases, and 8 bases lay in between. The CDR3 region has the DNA TGCGCCAGCAGCCAAGATCGACAGGGCAATCAGCCCCAGCATTTT. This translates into CASSQDRQGNQPQHF.

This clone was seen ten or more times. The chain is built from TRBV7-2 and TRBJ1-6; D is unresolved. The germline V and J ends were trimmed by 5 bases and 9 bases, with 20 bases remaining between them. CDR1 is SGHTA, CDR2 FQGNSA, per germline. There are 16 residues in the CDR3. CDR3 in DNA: TGTGCCAGCAGCCCCCAGAACCGGGCGGGGAGTTCACCCCTCCACTTT. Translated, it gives CASSPQNRAGSSPLHF.

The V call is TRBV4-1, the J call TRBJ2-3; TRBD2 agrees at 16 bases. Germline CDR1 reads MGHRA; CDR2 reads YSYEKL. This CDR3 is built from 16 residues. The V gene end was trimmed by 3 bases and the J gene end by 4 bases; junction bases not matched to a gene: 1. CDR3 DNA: TGCGCCAGCAGCCAGGGACTAGCGGGAGGGGCAGATACGCAGTATTTT. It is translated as CASSQGLAGGADTQYF.

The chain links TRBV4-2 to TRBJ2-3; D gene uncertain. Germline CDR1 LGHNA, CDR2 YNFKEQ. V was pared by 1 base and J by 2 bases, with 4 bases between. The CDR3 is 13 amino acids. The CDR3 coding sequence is TGTGCCAGCAGCCAAGTAAACACAGATACGCAGTATTTT. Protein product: CASSQVNTDTQYF.

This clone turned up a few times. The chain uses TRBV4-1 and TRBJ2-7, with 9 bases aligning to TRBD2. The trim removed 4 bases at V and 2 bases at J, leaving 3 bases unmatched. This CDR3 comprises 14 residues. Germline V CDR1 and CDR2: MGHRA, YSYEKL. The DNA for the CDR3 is TGCGCCAGCAGCCGGAGCGGGGGGACCTACGAGCAGTACTTC. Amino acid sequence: CASSRSGGTYEQYF.

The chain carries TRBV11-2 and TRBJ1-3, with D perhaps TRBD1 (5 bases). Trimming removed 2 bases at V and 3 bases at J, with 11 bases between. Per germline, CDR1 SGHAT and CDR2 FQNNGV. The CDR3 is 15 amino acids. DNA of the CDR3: TGTGCCAGCAGCTTAATGGGTCAGGGTGGAAACACCATATATTTT. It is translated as CASSLMGQGGNTIYF.

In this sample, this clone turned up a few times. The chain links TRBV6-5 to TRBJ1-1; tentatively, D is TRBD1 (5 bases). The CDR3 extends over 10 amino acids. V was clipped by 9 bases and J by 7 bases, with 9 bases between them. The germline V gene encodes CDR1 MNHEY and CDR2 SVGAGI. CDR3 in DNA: TGTGCCAGTAGACAGTTTGAAGCTTTCTTT. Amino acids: CASRQFEAFF.

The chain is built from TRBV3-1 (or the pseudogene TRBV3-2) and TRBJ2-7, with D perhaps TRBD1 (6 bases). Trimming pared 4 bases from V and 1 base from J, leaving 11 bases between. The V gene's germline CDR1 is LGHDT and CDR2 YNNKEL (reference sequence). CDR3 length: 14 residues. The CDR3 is CASSRRQESYEQYF. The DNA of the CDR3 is TGTGCCAGCAGCCGCCGACAGGAGTCCTACGAGCAGTACTTC.

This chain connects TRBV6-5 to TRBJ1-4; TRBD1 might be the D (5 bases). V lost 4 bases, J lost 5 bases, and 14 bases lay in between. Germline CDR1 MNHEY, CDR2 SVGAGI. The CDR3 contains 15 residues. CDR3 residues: CASSSAGRFNEKLFF. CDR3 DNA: TGTGCCAGCAGTTCCGCGGGACGTTTCAATGAAAAACTGTTTTTT.

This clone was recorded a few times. CDR3 sequence (DNA): TGTGCCAGCAGTGAAAACCGAGGAATCCAAGAGACCCAGTACTTC. Translated, it gives CASSENRGIQETQYF. The genes are TRBV6-1 and TRBJ2-5; no definite D call. Germline CDR1 reads MNHNS; CDR2 reads SASEGT. Trimming stripped 2 bases from V and 1 base from J, with 11 bases between. The CDR3 is 15 amino acids.

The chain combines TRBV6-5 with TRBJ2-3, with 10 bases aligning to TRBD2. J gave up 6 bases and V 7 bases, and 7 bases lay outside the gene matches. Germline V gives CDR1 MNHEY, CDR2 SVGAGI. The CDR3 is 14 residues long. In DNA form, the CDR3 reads TGTGCCAGCATCCTAGCGGGAGCAGGTGATACGCAGTATTTT. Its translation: CASILAGAGDTQYF.

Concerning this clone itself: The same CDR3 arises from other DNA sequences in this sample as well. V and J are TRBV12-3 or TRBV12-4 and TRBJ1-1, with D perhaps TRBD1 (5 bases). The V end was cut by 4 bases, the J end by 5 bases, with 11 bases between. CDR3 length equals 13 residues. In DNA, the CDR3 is TGTGCCAGCAGTTACGGCCAGGGTACTGAAGCTTTCTTT. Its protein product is CASSYGQGTEAFF.

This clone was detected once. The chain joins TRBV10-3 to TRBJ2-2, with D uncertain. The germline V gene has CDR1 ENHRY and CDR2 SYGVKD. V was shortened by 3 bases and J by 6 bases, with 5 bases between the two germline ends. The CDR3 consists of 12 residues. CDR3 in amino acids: CAISDQAGELFF. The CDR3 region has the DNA TGTGCCATCAGTGATCAGGCCGGGGAGCTGTTTTTT.

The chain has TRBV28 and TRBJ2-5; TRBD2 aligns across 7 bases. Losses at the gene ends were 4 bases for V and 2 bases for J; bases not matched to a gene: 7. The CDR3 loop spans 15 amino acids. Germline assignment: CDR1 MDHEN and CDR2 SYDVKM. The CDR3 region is CASSSGTIQQETQYF. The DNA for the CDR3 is TGTGCCAGCAGTTCCGGGACTATCCAACAAGAGACCCAGTACTTC. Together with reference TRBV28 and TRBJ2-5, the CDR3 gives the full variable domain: DVKVTQSSRYLVKRTGEKVFLECVQDMDHENMFWYRQDPGLGLRLIYFSYDVKMKEKGDIPEGYSVSREKKERFSLILESASTNQTSMYLCASSSGTIQQETQYFGPGTRLLVL.

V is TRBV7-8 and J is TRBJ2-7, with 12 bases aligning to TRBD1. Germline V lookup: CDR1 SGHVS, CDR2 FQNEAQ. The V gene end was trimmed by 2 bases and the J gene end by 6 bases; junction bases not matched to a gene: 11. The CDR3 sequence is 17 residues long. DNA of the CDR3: TGTGCCAGCAGCTTAATGAGGAGGGGGACAGGGGGCGCCGAGCAGTACTTC. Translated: CASSLMRRGTGGAEQYF.

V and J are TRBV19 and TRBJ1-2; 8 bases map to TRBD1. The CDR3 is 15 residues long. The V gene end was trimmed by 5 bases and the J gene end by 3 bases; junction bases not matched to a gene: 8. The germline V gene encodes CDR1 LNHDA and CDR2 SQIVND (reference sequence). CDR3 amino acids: CASSPWDRRDYGYTF. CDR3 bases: TGTGCCAGTAGTCCGTGGGACAGGCGTGACTATGGCTACACCTTC.

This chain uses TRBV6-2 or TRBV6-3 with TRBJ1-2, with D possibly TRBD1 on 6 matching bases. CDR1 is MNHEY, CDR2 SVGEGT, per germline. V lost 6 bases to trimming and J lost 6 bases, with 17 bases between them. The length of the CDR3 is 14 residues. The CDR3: CASSSDRPGDGYTF. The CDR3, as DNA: TGTGCCAGCAGCTCGGACAGACCTGGGGATGGCTACACCTTC.

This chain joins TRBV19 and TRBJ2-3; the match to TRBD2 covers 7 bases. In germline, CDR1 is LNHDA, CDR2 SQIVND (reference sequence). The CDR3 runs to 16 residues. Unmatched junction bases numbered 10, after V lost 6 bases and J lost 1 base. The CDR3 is CASSIRSGRGTDTQYF. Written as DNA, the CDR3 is TGTGCCAGTAGCATTAGGTCGGGGAGGGGCACAGATACGCAGTATTTT.

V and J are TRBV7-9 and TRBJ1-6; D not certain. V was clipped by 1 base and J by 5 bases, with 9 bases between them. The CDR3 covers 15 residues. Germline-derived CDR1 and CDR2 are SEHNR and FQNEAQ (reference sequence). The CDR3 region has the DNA TGTGCCAGCAGCTTAGGGCCGGCGGATAATTCACCCCTCCACTTT. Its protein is CASSLGPADNSPLHF.

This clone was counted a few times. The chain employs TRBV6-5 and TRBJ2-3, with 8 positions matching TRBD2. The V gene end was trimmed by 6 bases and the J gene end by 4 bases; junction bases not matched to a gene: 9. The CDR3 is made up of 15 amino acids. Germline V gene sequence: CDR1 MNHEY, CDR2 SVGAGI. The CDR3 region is CASSLAGIGSDTQYF. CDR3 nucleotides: TGTGCCAGCAGCTTAGCGGGAATCGGTTCAGATACGCAGTATTTT.

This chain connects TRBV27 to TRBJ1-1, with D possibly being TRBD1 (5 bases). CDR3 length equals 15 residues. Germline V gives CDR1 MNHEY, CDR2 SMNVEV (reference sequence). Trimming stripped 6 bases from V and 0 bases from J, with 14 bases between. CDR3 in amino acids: CASRTSTVLNTEAFF. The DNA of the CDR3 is TGTGCCAGCAGGACGTCGACAGTGTTGAACACTGAAGCTTTCTTT.

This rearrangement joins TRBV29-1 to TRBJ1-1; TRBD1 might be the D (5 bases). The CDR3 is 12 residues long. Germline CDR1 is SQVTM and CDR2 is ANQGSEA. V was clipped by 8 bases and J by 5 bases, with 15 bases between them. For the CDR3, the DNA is TGCAGCACGACGTCCCAGGGAACTGAAGCTTTCTTT. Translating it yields CSTTSQGTEAFF.

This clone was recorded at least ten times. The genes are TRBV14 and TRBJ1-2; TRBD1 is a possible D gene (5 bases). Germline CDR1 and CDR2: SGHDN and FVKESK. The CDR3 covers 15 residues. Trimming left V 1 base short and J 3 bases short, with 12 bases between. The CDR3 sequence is CASSQGQTEHYGYTF. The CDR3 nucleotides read TGTGCCAGCAGCCAAGGACAGACTGAACACTATGGCTACACCTTC.

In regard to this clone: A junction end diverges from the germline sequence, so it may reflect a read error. The CDR3 here is CASSLLGTVGYQETQYF. For the CDR3, the DNA is TGTGCCAGCAGCTTATTGGGGACAGTAGGGTACCAGGAGACCCAGTACTTC. The V gene is TRBV7-9, the J gene TRBJ2-5, with 7 bases that match TRBD1. The CDR3 contains 17 residues. Germline V CDR1 and CDR2: SEHNR, FQNEAQ (reference sequence).

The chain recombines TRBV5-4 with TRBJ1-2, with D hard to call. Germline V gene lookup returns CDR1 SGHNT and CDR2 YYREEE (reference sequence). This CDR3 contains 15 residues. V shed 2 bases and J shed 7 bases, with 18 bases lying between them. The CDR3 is CASSFNSQQTGGYTF. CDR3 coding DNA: TGTGCCAGCAGCTTTAATTCCCAGCAGACGGGTGGCTACACCTTC.